This T cell receptor beta chain was observed in a study of regulatory T cells in long-lasting Graves disease. This clonotype came up a few times. Arm-PCR with iRepertoire HTBI primers amplified the CDR3 regions for these TCR beta libraries. Using its own MiXCR run on the multiplex PCR reads, TCRdb lists one record per CDR3 protein. The sample consists of fewer than 650,000 distinct CDR3 sequences, roughly 15% of them appearing once. This CDR3 spans 14 amino acids. CDR1 is SGHRS and CDR2 is YFSETQ in the germline V gene. V lost 0 bases and J lost 8, with 12 bases in between. Time point noted: newly diagnosed GD, antithyroid drugs for less than 3 months. Construction of the TCR library relied on RNA isolated from PBMCs. Separately, the same data were catalogued under a study of T cells in Graves' hyperthyroidism and ophthalmopathy.

This sequence joins TRBV5-1 and TRBJ2-1; either TRBD1 or TRBD2 may fit D (5 bases each). The input for sequencing was peripheral blood mononuclear cells (PBMCs), taken at new diagnosis, from a patient treated with antithyroid drugs. The clonotype originates from a woman in her 30s with Graves disease. This chain's CDR3 is CASSLGAGRDEQFF. Written as DNA, the CDR3 is TGCGCCAGCAGCTTGGGGGCAGGGAGAGATGAGCAGTTCTTC.